One T cell receptor beta chain is described in this entry. Its recognized antigen is unknown. Base qualities are not at hand, and no much larger clone is one base apart. In total, about 650 healthy bone marrow donors made up the cohort. Cohort members were all nominally healthy when sampled, although unrecorded immune exposures were likely present. The donor tested CMV seronegative and was one of the 352 seronegative cohort members. Every donor gave a peripheral blood sample, and the peripheral blood mononuclear cells from that sample were used for TCR beta sequencing. The Qiagen DNeasy Blood Extraction Kit was used to extract genomic DNA from the blood cell samples. The receptor library was made with the immunoSEQ multiplex PCR assay. For the multiplex PCR, a mixture combining 60 forward primers for TCR Vbeta segments and 13 reverse primers for TCR Jbeta segments was used. A multiplex PCR assay on genomic DNA amplified the CDR3 region of rearranged TCR beta genes. Amplified TCR beta libraries were sequenced as 87-base-pair reads on the Illumina HiSeq System. The original methods were these. Across the roughly 640 repertoires, a later analysis counted tens of millions of unique TCR beta chains, approximately 10 million of which were shared by at least two donors. To remove PCR and sequencing errors, raw reads were error-corrected and collapsed into unique sequences using a nearest-neighbor algorithm that merged closely related sequences. CDR3 sequences were aligned to IMGT reference sequences to assign V, D and J gene segments. For a sequence to be retained, at least a six-nucleotide match to both a V gene segment and a J gene segment was required. A rearrangement was called productive if the CDR3 had no stop codons and remained in frame with V and J, and every other rearrangement was called non-productive. CDR3 was defined according to IMGT convention as the region running from the second conserved V-encoded cysteine to the conserved J-encoded phenylalanine. In an earlier analysis of more than 550 of the donors, sequences lacking an unambiguous match to a single V gene segment were excluded. An earlier analysis of 450 to 650 of the donors called V segments functional above 56.7% productive rearrangements and segregating when the between-donor standard deviation exceeded 5%. A statistical classification framework was developed to diagnose cytomegalovirus status using the catalog of TCR beta chain sequences. V and J gene assignment, in a later analysis, came from comparing TCR nucleotide sequences with IMGT/GENE-DB human TR gene sequences. The TCRdist pipeline was used in a later analysis to assign CDR3 sequences and most-parsimonious VDJ recombination scenarios. In a later analysis, each TCR beta chain was defined by its CDR3 amino acid sequence together with its V-gene family, and reads lacking a unique V-gene family were excluded. A later analysis removed 592 highly shared, low-generation-probability nucleotide sequences to deal with suspected cross-contamination and a sequencing artifact. In a later analysis, a clonal expansion index for each public chain was calculated from normalized within-repertoire ranks of inferred template counts. In a later analysis, generation probabilities were computed with a VDJ recombination model fitted to out-of-frame rearrangements, and the resulting probabilities were checked against IGoR. In a later analysis, hypergeometric tests were used to score TCR-TCR, TCR-HLA and TCR-CMV co-occurrence, with a repertoire-size bias correction applied to TCR pairs. A later analysis estimated false discovery rates by permuting HLA or CMV assignments 20 times. A later analysis grouped co-occurring TCRs with DBSCAN, adding TCRdist sequence similarity when clustering within HLA-allele-positive subsets. For co-occurrence clustering, repertoires with fewer than 30,000 or more than 120,000 public chains were excluded, along with a handful of repertoires with anomalous nucleotide sharing. As stored in TCRdb, this immuneACCESS dataset retains in-frame rearrangements with V and J assigned. A fraction of the clones does not appear; measured against another copy, unresolved V genes explain less than half of the discrepancy, and the remainder lacks a known reason. V, J and clone size derive from that table, while D and trimming were established from the DNA sequence. This sample is represented by some 130,000 clones; around 75% of them were singletons. The ten largest clones represent more than 6.5% of the sample.

V loses 2 bases at its end and J loses 2 bases; junction bases beyond the gene matches: 2. The germline V gene (reference sequence) specifies GTSNPN as CDR1 and SVGIG as CDR2. Measured from the cysteine to the phenylalanine, the CDR3 is 13 residues long. Of all the DNA, just the CDR3 is kept, 39 bases in frame from base 1. These data are taken from a study of cytomegalovirus exposure and HLA in healthy donors (dated by TCRdb to 2015 to 2018). General notes on the study: An earlier analysis of approximately 600 of the donors reported 250 to 300 Gb of sequence data and roughly 110 million unique TCR beta sequences from about 200 million T cells. HLA typing covered class I and class II loci at four-digit resolution. An earlier analysis of about 600 of the donors used high-throughput TCR beta sequencing to judge whether each TCR beta V gene segment behaved as functional or pseudogenic. Along with the approximately 600-subject first cohort, a separate validation cohort of over a hundred different subjects was used. Donor age, sex, ethnicity and CMV serostatus were compiled alongside the repertoire data. Using immunosequencing, the study profiled T cell repertoires from 666 subjects and related those repertoires to cytomegalovirus serostatus. In a later genetic analysis, genome-wide SNP genotypes for about 55% of the 666 donors were used, and that subset was treated as a discovery cohort. The number of donors typed differed by locus, with roughly 629-640 for A, B, C, DRB1 and DQB1, about 500 for DQA1, about 610 for DPA1, and over 400 for DPB1. Roughly five DR-DQ haplotypes were treated as single units for association and clustering because of strong linkage in the cohort. To predict cytomegalovirus infection status, the study brought together high-throughput TCR immunosequencing, statistical association of individual TCRs with disease status, and machine learning. Every repertoire in the discovery cohort had been generated on one and the same sequencing platform. An early release that covered approximately 600 HLA-typed donors contained around 300 gigabases of sequencing data and tens of millions of unique TCR sequences. Among the roughly 410 genotyped donors, around 81% belonged to the genetic ancestry cluster associated with self-reported Caucasian donors. Among over 350 genotyped donors of the cohort, an average of around 240,000 unique TCR beta nucleotide sequences were sequenced per donor, around 20% of them non-productive. The study was designed to test whether signatures of past pathogen exposure could be identified by cataloging public T cell receptors. In the later analysis, no new phenotypic data were used to find candidate immune exposures; instead, reliance was placed on TCR beta sequences and their occurrence across donors. A later analysis re-examined previously published TCR beta repertoires from roughly 650 donors and added high-resolution HLA genotyping to investigate patterns of TCR occurrence. Study-wide findings and limitations: The authors suggested that the approach could potentially be extended to other disease states and immunological phenotypes. Strong co-occurrence of HLA alleles, especially DR and DQ, made assigning TCR associations to individual alleles difficult. Compared with equally common non-associated chains, HLA-associated TCR beta chains in a later analysis were more clonally expanded and had lower generation probabilities. In both the original and validation cohorts, the classifier was reported to diagnose cytomegalovirus status with high specificity and sensitivity. According to a later analysis, parvovirus B19, influenza, CMV and Epstein-Barr virus appeared linked to several top co-occurrence clusters. A further reported finding was that TCR beta sequences accurately predicted the HLA-A and HLA-B alleles for most subjects in the first cohort. This cohort had only TCR beta chains sequenced, and the lack of alpha or paired-chain data limited which features could be detected. A later genetic analysis reported fewer N-insertions in productive TCRs among donors in an Asian-associated ancestry cluster than the roughly 670-donor mean. Some IMGT-functional V segments, including TRBV6-2 and TRBV6-3, could not be told apart with the 87-base-pair reads, so those segments were excluded. A later analysis found that most CMV-associated TCR beta chains appeared HLA-restricted, with HLA associations seemingly driven largely by CMV exposure. About 15 rarely observed V segments, including chromosome 9 orphons, were excluded from the earlier analysis of about 500 of the donors because counts were too low. HLA typing was unavailable for some donors at each locus, so association tests used only the typed subset. Most TCR sequences were observed very rarely across donors, whereas some public TCRs were present in many individuals. A cluster of highly shared sequence variants was judged likely to be a technical artifact of the sequencing pipeline. In vitro tests confirmed that a few of the cytomegalovirus-associated TCR beta chains recognize cytomegalovirus antigens. The only immune exposure information available for the cohort was CMV serostatus. V-gene and J-gene trimming of TCR beta chains was associated with a missense DCLRE1C variant in a later genetic analysis, and the association was replicated in an independent cohort. Correlated functional status among segregating V segments might reflect linkage disequilibrium, but an unknown experimental factor could not be ruled out. In a later analysis, 15,000 to 20,000 TCR beta sequences were associated with specific HLA alleles at a false discovery rate of 0.05. In a later analysis, the rate of TCR association differed among HLA loci, with DRB1 alleles having the most associated TCRs and HLA-C alleles having the fewest. Sequencing depth was assumed to be roughly uniform across donors in the presence/absence analyses, though that assumption may not hold. The study gave a list of some 150 TCR beta chains associated with cytomegalovirus. In an earlier analysis of around 500 of the donors, most TCR beta V segments appeared in productive rearrangements about 87% or about 30% of the time, broadly matching IMGT annotations.

The TCR originated in a man aged 30-40 years in good health and CMV-seronegative. The sample consisted of PBMCs. The V gene is TRBV30 and the J gene is TRBJ2-7; the junction holds 8 bases that match TRBD2. The CDR3 loop reads CAWSRGGTYEQYF. At the DNA level, the sequence is TGTGCCTGGAGTCGGGGGGGAACCTACGAGCAGTACTTC.